The 14 T cell receptor beta chains presented below share a single source sample, sequenced in a study of glioma-infiltrating T cells. TCR alpha and beta CDR3 regions were amplified from RNA using iRepertoire nested multiplex PCR. TCRdb re-analysed the multiplex PCR reads in MiXCR, keeping a single row per CDR3 protein. The sample has about 380,000 distinct CDR3 sequences; about two fifths are singletons. Sequenced: glioma tissue, nonneoplastic brain tissue, or PBMCs (not recorded which). The receptors stem from a human donor with low-grade glioma or glioblastoma, undergoing nonglioma brain surgery, or in good health (not recorded which).

In the case of this clonotype: An end of the junction differs from the germline gene, which may be a read error. The chain uses TRBV29-1 and TRBJ1-1; TRBD1 aligns across 8 bases. The CDR3 is 14 residues long. CDR1 and CDR2 from the germline V gene are SQVTM and ANQGSEA. In DNA, the CDR3 is TGCAGCGCTAGCCATAACAGGGGGAACACTGATGCTTTCTTT. As protein: CSASHNRGNTDAFF.

This clonotype was seen a handful of times. The rearrangement joins TRBV2 to TRBJ2-4; 9 bases agree with TRBD1. Unmatched junction bases numbered 17, after V lost 6 bases and J lost 8 bases. Germline CDR1 and CDR2: SNHLY and FYNNEI. The CDR3 has 17 residues. CDR3 amino acids: CASRTWTGATPRDIQYF. The CDR3 DNA is TGTGCCAGCAGAACCTGGACAGGGGCCACCCCACGGGACATTCAGTACTTC.

V gene TRBV20-1 combines with J gene TRBJ2-3, with a tentative D call TRBD1 (6 bases). CDR1 and CDR2 (germline): DFQATT, SNEGSKA (reference sequence). The V end was cut by 4 bases, the J end by 2 bases, with 16 bases between. This CDR3 is built from 15 residues. CDR3 amino acids: CSANSPGQSTDTQYF. DNA of the CDR3: TGCAGTGCTAACTCTCCCGGACAGTCCACAGATACGCAGTATTTT.

Regarding this clonotype: A much larger clone differs by one base, so this may be a read error. Because the CDR3 is missing its conserved closing phenylalanine or tryptophan, this is likely a read error. V gene TRBV4-1 combines with J gene TRBJ1-6; D gene ambiguous. The CDR3 is 14 amino acids. V was pared by 4 bases and J by 2 bases, with 6 bases between. The germline V gene has CDR1 MGHRA and CDR2 YSYEKL. CDR3 region: CASSRPAYNSPLHL. DNA of the CDR3: TGCGCCAGCAGCCGACCAGCCTATAATTCACCCCTCCACCTT.

This clonotype occurred once. The chain links TRBV19 to TRBJ2-1; 8 nucleotides agree with TRBD2. The CDR3 totals 14 residues. V was clipped by 3 bases and J by 8 bases; unmatched bases: 6. Germline lookup yields CDR1 LNHDA and CDR2 SQIVND (reference sequence). CDR3 residues: CASSIGLAAHEQFF. The CDR3 DNA follows: TGTGCCAGTAGTATTGGACTAGCAGCTCATGAGCAGTTCTTC.

To note about this clonotype: This may arise from a read error, as a much more abundant clone is one base away. The chain recombines TRBV28 with TRBJ1-1; D not resolved. The CDR3 sequence is 13 residues long. The germline CDR1 and CDR2 sequences are MDHEN and SYDVKM. Trimming shortened V by 7 bases and J by 3 bases, and 12 bases separated the two germline ends. Here the CDR3 reads CASTWGEYTEAFF. CDR3 coding DNA: TGTGCCAGCACCTGGGGAGAGTACACTGAAGCTTTCTTT.

Worth noting for this clonotype: A read error may be the cause here, since a much bigger clone is one base away. The chain carries TRBV28 and TRBJ2-1; 8 bases map to TRBD2. With V trimmed by 5 bases and J by 5 bases, 8 bases remained unmatched. CDR3 length equals 15 residues. CDR1 is MDHEN and CDR2 is SYDVKM in the germline V gene. The CDR3 loop is CASSLAGFRNNEQFF. DNA of the CDR3: TGTGCCAGCAGTCTAGCGGGTTTCCGCAACAATGAGCAGTTCTTC.

This clonotype was seen a single time. Possible read error: a much larger clone is one base away. V gene TRBV28 combines with J gene TRBJ1-1, with no clear D. V shed 3 bases and J shed 4 bases, with 9 bases lying between them. Per germline, CDR1 MDHEN and CDR2 SYDVKM. CDR3 size: 13 residues. The CDR3 region has the DNA TGTGCCAGCAGTTTTAAGGGAATCACTGAAGCTTTCTTT. Protein sequence: CASSFKGITEAFF.

This rearrangement joins TRBV10-3 to TRBJ2-3, with 10 bases lining up with TRBD1. Germline V CDR1 and CDR2: ENHRY, SYGVKD. J gave up 0 bases and V 4 bases, and 13 bases lay outside the gene matches. This CDR3 comprises 19 residues. The CDR3 reads CAISGNRDRGLRSTDTQYF. For the CDR3, the DNA is TGTGCCATCAGTGGCAACCGGGACAGGGGCCTCCGTAGCACAGATACGCAGTATTTT.

On this clonotype itself: With a much larger clone just one base away, this may be a read error. The CDR3 here is CASSVGMNYGYTF. The CDR3 DNA sequence: TGTGCCAGCAGTGTTGGTATGAACTATGGCTACACCTTC. J is TRBJ1-2 and V is TRBV2, with D hard to call. This CDR3 has 13 amino acids. V lost 4 bases and J lost 2, with 8 bases in between. The V gene's germline CDR1 is SNHLY and CDR2 FYNNEI.

As concerns this clonotype: A much larger clone lies a single base off, so this may be a read error. The V call is TRBV20-1, the J call TRBJ2-7; D call uncertain. Trimming pared 5 bases from V and 7 bases from J, leaving 24 bases between. Germline CDR1 DFQATT, CDR2 SNEGSKA (reference sequence). The CDR3 consists of 15 residues. The CDR3 bases are TGCAGTGCTCGTAGTCCAAAGCACGCCCACAATGAGCAGTACTTC. Protein product: CSARSPKHAHNEQYF.

This clonotype occurred a few times. CDR3 coding DNA: TGCAGCGTTGTATGGGGTAGCTCCTACAATGAGCAGTTCTTC. This sequence encodes CSVVWGSSYNEQFF. The chain carries TRBV29-1 and TRBJ2-1; D is undetermined. Trimming shortened V by 4 bases and J by 0 bases, and 10 bases separated the two germline ends. Germline V lookup: CDR1 SQVTM, CDR2 ANQGSEA. This CDR3 comprises 14 residues.

This clonotype was found many times. The chain combines TRBV20-1 with TRBJ2-3; the D is unclear. This CDR3 is built from 14 residues. Trimming cost V 3 bases and J 0 bases, with 10 bases left between them. Germline CDR1 and CDR2: DFQATT and SNEGSKA (reference sequence). The CDR3 DNA is TGCAGTGCTAGGCATGGGATTAGCACAGATACGCAGTATTTT. It encodes CSARHGISTDTQYF.

This clonotype turned up a few times. J is TRBJ2-7 and V is TRBV7-8; 7 bases line up with TRBD2. Losses at the gene ends were 5 bases for V and 5 bases for J; bases not matched to a gene: 12. This CDR3 has 15 residues. Germline CDR1 and CDR2: SGHVS and FQNEAQ. CDR3 bases: TGTGCCAGCAGCATCATGACTGGGGGGGAAAACGAGCAGTACTTC. Its protein product is CASSIMTGGENEQYF.